This T cell receptor beta chain was observed in a study of T cell repertoires in cytomegalovirus infection. TCRdb used MiXCR to reprocess the reads, holding one entry per CDR3 protein. The top ten clones hold roughly 10% of a sample with almost 500,000 distinct CDR3 sequences, approximately 10% of them seen once. The V end lost 0 bases, the J end lost 6 bases, and 10 bases lay between the germline ends. This CDR3 has 13 residues. CDR1 is SGHRS, CDR2 YFSETQ, per germline. The chain carries TRBV5-1 and TRBJ2-7, with a tentative D call TRBD1 (7 bases). The sequenced material came from PBMCs. The TCR originated in a human donor in good health (CMV status not recorded). Some clones in this sample may be carry-over from other donors' samples. CDR3 nucleotides: TGCGCCAGCAGCTTGGCCCAGGGGGGCGAGCAGTACTTC. Translation gives CASSLAQGGEQYF.